This entry lists 20 T cell receptor beta chains sequenced from one sample in a study of OX40 agonist ivuxolimab in advanced cancers. Sequencing used immunoSEQ multiplex PCR; TCRdb keeps in-frame clones, though not all of them. The data show about 48,000 clones, approximately 79% seen once. This specimen consisted of CD4+ or CD8+ T cells sorted from blood, obtained in a trial of the OX40 agonist ivuxolimab. All receptors derive from an adult with an advanced solid tumor such as melanoma, head and neck, liver or kidney cancer.

This clone occurred once. Here the CDR3 reads CASSLALGGYTF. The CDR3 bases are TGTGCCAGCAGCTTAGCGCTAGGGGGCTACACCTTC. The chain links TRBV7-9 to TRBJ1-2; D unclear. V shed 0 bases and J shed 8 bases, with 7 bases lying between them. CDR1 and CDR2 from the germline V gene are SEHNR and FQNEAQ (reference sequence). CDR3 length: 12 residues.

The chain uses TRBV4-3 and TRBJ1-1; D gene ambiguous. V shed 1 base and J shed 4 bases, with 10 bases lying between them. Germline values: CDR1 LGHNA, CDR2 YSLEER. This CDR3 has 14 amino acids. The CDR3 loop is CASSQVRSGTEAFF. In nucleotides, the CDR3 is TGCGCCAGCAGCCAAGTGCGGTCGGGCACTGAAGCTTTCTTT.

V usage is TRBV4-1 and J usage is TRBJ2-3; D is unclear. The CDR3 covers 16 residues. V lost 0 bases to trimming and J lost 0 bases, with 10 bases between them. Germline CDR1 is MGHRA and CDR2 is YSYEKL. This CDR3 reads CASSQEEFSSTDTQYF. In DNA form, the CDR3 reads TGCGCCAGCAGCCAAGAGGAGTTTTCTAGCACAGATACGCAGTATTTT.

This clone qualifies as medium-sized. J is TRBJ2-2 and V is TRBV29-1; tentative D call: TRBD1 (6 bases). Trimming removed 7 bases at V and 0 bases at J, with 12 bases between. The CDR3 consists of 14 residues. Germline V gives CDR1 SQVTM, CDR2 ANQGSEA. The CDR3 DNA reads TGCAGCGGGGCTAGGGGGACGAACACCGGGGAGCTGTTTTTT. Amino acid sequence: CSGARGTNTGELFF.

V is TRBV7-8 and J is TRBJ1-5; 12 bases match TRBD1. There are 17 residues in the CDR3. Germline values: CDR1 SGHVS, CDR2 FQNEAQ. J lost 2 bases, V lost 7 bases, and 9 bases had no gene match. The CDR3 is CASIPGTGGLGNQPQHF. DNA for the CDR3: TGTGCCAGCATCCCTGGGACAGGGGGCTTGGGCAATCAGCCCCAGCATTTT.

This clone was seen only once. J is TRBJ2-1 and V is TRBV9, with 12 bases identical to TRBD2. Germline loops: CDR1 SGDLS, CDR2 YYNGEE. The CDR3 is 16 residues long. The V and J ends lost 3 bases and 4 bases, in that order; junction bases with no gene match: 5. CDR3 region: CASSASLAGGYNEQFF. CDR3 in DNA: TGTGCCAGCAGCGCCTCACTAGCGGGGGGTTACAATGAGCAGTTCTTC.

The rearrangement links TRBV7-6 to TRBJ1-5; weak D call: TRBD1 (5 bases). CDR1 and CDR2 from the germline V gene are SGHVS and FNYEAQ. The CDR3 runs 12 residues. The V end was cut by 0 bases, the J end by 9 bases, with 6 bases between. The CDR3 region is CASSLAGGPQHF. The CDR3 DNA sequence: TGTGCCAGCAGCTTAGCCGGGGGGCCCCAGCATTTT.

The DNA for the CDR3 is TGTGCCAGCGTAGTCGGGGCTGATCAGCCCCAGCATTTT. Residues: CASVVGADQPQHF. The chain employs TRBV6-1 and TRBJ1-5; D is perhaps TRBD1 (5 bases). V lost 8 bases, J lost 5 bases, and 13 bases lay in between. CDR1 MNHNS and CDR2 SASEGT come from the germline V gene. The CDR3 sequence is 13 residues long.

This clone appeared a single time. V is TRBV11-1 and J is TRBJ2-7, with 9 bases matching TRBD2. The CDR3 totals 15 residues. The V gene end was trimmed by 3 bases and the J gene end by 6 bases; junction bases not matched to a gene: 9. Germline V gene lookup returns CDR1 SGHAT and CDR2 FQDESV (reference sequence). The CDR3 sequence: CASSLLDSGSGEQYF. CDR3 nucleotides: TGTGCCAGCAGCTTGTTGGATAGCGGGAGCGGCGAGCAGTACTTC. Complete variable domain (other parts from reference TRBV11-1 and TRBJ2-7): EAEVAQSPRYKITEKSQAVAFWCDPISGHATLYWYRQILGQGPELLVQFQDESVVDDSQLPKDRFSAERLKGVDSTLKIQPAELGDSAMYLCASSLLDSGSGEQYFGPGTRLTVT.

This chain links TRBV28 with TRBJ2-5; tentatively, D is TRBD1 (5 bases). Germline CDR1 and CDR2: MDHEN and SYDVKM. CDR3 length: 13 residues. Trimming removed 6 bases from V and 5 bases from J, with 13 bases in between. CDR3 coding DNA: TGTGCCAGCAGGCCGACAGTCCGGGAGACCCAGTACTTC. Amino acid sequence: CASRPTVRETQYF.

The V gene is TRBV6-6, the J gene TRBJ2-1; no firm D call. The V gene's germline CDR1 is MNHNY and CDR2 SVGAGI (reference sequence). Trimming removed 2 bases from V and 11 bases from J, with 10 bases in between. The CDR3 totals 12 residues. This CDR3 is CASSYAQQKQFF. In nucleotides, the CDR3 is TGTGCCAGCAGTTACGCGCAGCAGAAGCAGTTCTTC.

This sequence joins TRBV6-6 and TRBJ2-7; D is undetermined. Germline V gene lookup returns CDR1 MNHNY and CDR2 SVGAGI (reference sequence). The CDR3 runs to 12 residues. V shed 0 bases and J shed 5 bases, with 5 bases lying between them. CDR3 bases: TGTGCCAGCAGTTACTCAACAGACGAGCAGTACTTC. Its protein product is CASSYSTDEQYF.

This clone has only a few counts. V and J are TRBV5-1 and TRBJ1-1; D may be TRBD1 (6 bases). The CDR3 sequence is 14 residues long. The germline V and J ends were trimmed by 4 bases and 4 bases, with 14 bases remaining between them. Germline CDR1 and CDR2: SGHRS and YFSETQ. The CDR3 sequence: CASSPGQSGTEAFF. The CDR3 DNA sequence: TGCGCCAGCAGCCCAGGACAGAGTGGCACTGAAGCTTTCTTT.

The chain combines TRBV7-2 with TRBJ2-5, with 8 positions matching TRBD1. This CDR3 is 14 amino acids long. CDR1 is SGHTA and CDR2 is FQGNSA in the germline V gene. J lost 5 bases, V lost 5 bases, and 7 bases had no gene match. The CDR3 DNA follows: TGTGCCAGCAGCCACGGACAGGGCAGCGAGACCCAGTACTTC. It codes for CASSHGQGSETQYF.

The V call is TRBV9, the J call TRBJ1-3; D remains ambiguous. Trimming pared 2 bases from V and 0 bases from J, leaving 12 bases between. CDR1 is SGDLS and CDR2 is YYNGEE in the germline V gene. CDR3 length: 16 amino acids. CDR3 nucleotide sequence: TGTGCCAGCAGCGTGAACCAGCCGAGCTCTGGAAACACCATATATTTT. Its protein is CASSVNQPSSGNTIYF.

In this sample, this clone turned up a few times. The rearrangement joins TRBV7-9 to TRBJ2-2; D is undetermined. The CDR3 loop spans 15 amino acids. Germline values: CDR1 SEHNR, CDR2 FQNEAQ (reference sequence). Between the trimmed V and J ends, which lost 1 base and 1 base, there was a span of 7 bases. The CDR3 is CASSLDGVNTGELFF. CDR3 bases: TGTGCCAGCAGCTTAGATGGTGTGAACACCGGGGAGCTGTTTTTT.

The chain uses TRBV5-1 and TRBJ2-5, with 7 bases lining up with TRBD2. The CDR3 extends over 17 amino acids. With 0 bases clipped from V and 5 bases from J, the junction kept 13 bases outside the gene matches. Germline V gene sequence: CDR1 SGHRS, CDR2 YFSETQ. CDR3 DNA: TGCGCCAGCAGCTTGGCCTCCGGTGGGAGGGCCAGGGAGACCCAGTACTTC. Protein sequence: CASSLASGGRARETQYF.

The chain combines TRBV7-2 with TRBJ1-6; a possible D gene is TRBD1 (5 bases). Trimming pared 4 bases from V and 9 bases from J, leaving 19 bases between. The CDR3 loop spans 16 amino acids. Germline-derived CDR1 and CDR2 are SGHTA and FQGNSA. The CDR3 region has the DNA TGTGCCAGCAGCTCGTGGGGGGACCTAAGGGCTTCACCCCTCCACTTT. This encodes CASSSWGDLRASPLHF. Full variable domain (missing parts from reference TRBV7-2 and TRBJ1-6): GAGVSQSPSNKVTEKGKDVELRCDPISGHTALYWYRQSLGQGLEFLIYFQGNSAPDKSGLPSDRFSAERTGGSVSTLTIQRTQQEDSAVYLCASSSWGDLRASPLHFGNGTRLTVT.

This clone occurred a few times. V and J are TRBV5-1 and TRBJ2-3; 10 bases are a match to TRBD2. Losses at the gene ends were 0 bases for V and 0 bases for J; bases not matched to a gene: 4. This CDR3 has 17 amino acids. Germline lookup yields CDR1 SGHRS and CDR2 YFSETQ. The DNA of the CDR3 is TGCGCCAGCAGCTTGGCTAGCGGGAGCCAGAGCACAGATACGCAGTATTTT. It encodes CASSLASGSQSTDTQYF.

The V gene is TRBV6-4, the J gene TRBJ2-2; D remains ambiguous. V shed 10 bases and J shed 7 bases, with 13 bases lying between them. Per the germline V gene, CDR1 is MRHNA and CDR2 is SNTAGT. The length of the CDR3 is 12 residues. The CDR3 loop reads CATPLFFGELFF. The CDR3 nucleotides read TGTGCCACCCCGCTATTCTTCGGGGAGCTGTTTTTT.